These T cell receptor beta chains were read from a single sample in a study of blood T cell repertoires in COVID-19. Assay used: immunoSEQ multiplex PCR; TCRdb lists only in-frame clones, some missing. The sample records 120,000 to 150,000 clones, around 84% being singletons. The sequenced sample was peripheral blood. These receptor sequences come from a human donor with acute or convalescent COVID-19. The donor label of this sample is uncertain. CDR3s include the opening cysteine and the closing phenylalanine or tryptophan. Each record gives: clone size, V gene, D gene, J gene, CDR3 protein, CDR3 DNA. The D gene is left open where the match is weak. Only some rows state a clone size, as once, few, many or a class for expanded clones.

clone_size: -
v_call: TRBV28
d_call: -
j_call: TRBJ2-7
cdr3_aa: CASSLDARGGYEQYF
cdr3_nt: TGTGCCAGCAGTTTAGATGCGCGGGGTGGCTACGAGCAGTACTTC

clone_size: -
v_call: TRBV4-1
d_call: -
j_call: TRBJ2-2
cdr3_aa: CASSQERDSGTGELFF
cdr3_nt: TGCGCCAGCAGCCAAGAGCGGGACTCCGGCACCGGGGAGCTGTTTTTT

clone_size: once
v_call: TRBV6-5
d_call: TRBD2
j_call: TRBJ2-1
cdr3_aa: CASSLTSGRYNEQFF
cdr3_nt: TGTGCCAGCAGCCTGACTAGCGGGAGGTACAATGAGCAGTTCTTC

clone_size: once
v_call: TRBV7-2
d_call: TRBD2
j_call: TRBJ2-3
cdr3_aa: CASSYPSGPGGAGGSQYF
cdr3_nt: TGTGCCAGCAGCTACCCCTCAGGACCGGGAGGGGCCGGGGGGTCGCAGTATTTT

clone_size: -
v_call: TRBV18
d_call: TRBD1
j_call: TRBJ1-1
cdr3_aa: CASSPTGGRAEAFF
cdr3_nt: TGTGCCAGCTCACCGACAGGGGGACGCGCTGAAGCTTTCTTT

clone_size: -
v_call: TRBV7-9
d_call: -
j_call: TRBJ1-2
cdr3_aa: CASSLDSFGYTF
cdr3_nt: TGTGCCAGCAGCTTAGATTCCTTTGGCTACACCTTC

clone_size: -
v_call: TRBV6-2/TRBV6-3
d_call: -
j_call: TRBJ1-1
cdr3_aa: CASSYSKGGAITEAFF
cdr3_nt: TGTGCCAGCAGTTACTCGAAAGGAGGGGCCATCACTGAAGCTTTCTTT

clone_size: -
v_call: TRBV19
d_call: -
j_call: TRBJ1-5
cdr3_aa: CASSIRAVGTPKNADQPQHF
cdr3_nt: TGTGCCAGTAGTATAAGAGCAGTAGGGACACCCAAGAATGCGGATCAGCCCCAGCATTTT

clone_size: -
v_call: TRBV4-3
d_call: TRBD1
j_call: TRBJ2-3
cdr3_aa: CASSQDRGRGDTQYF
cdr3_nt: TGCGCCAGCAGCCAAGACAGGGGGCGGGGAGATACGCAGTATTTT

clone_size: once
v_call: TRBV2
d_call: TRBD1
j_call: TRBJ1-5
cdr3_aa: CASRGHRGPSNQPQHF
cdr3_nt: TGTGCCAGCAGAGGCCACAGGGGGCCCAGCAATCAGCCCCAGCATTTT

clone_size: -
v_call: TRBV7-9
d_call: TRBD1
j_call: TRBJ1-4
cdr3_aa: CASSLGAGGSSNEKLFF
cdr3_nt: TGTGCCAGCAGCTTAGGAGCAGGGGGATCCTCTAATGAAAAACTGTTTTTT

clone_size: -
v_call: TRBV3-1/TRBV3-2
d_call: TRBD1
j_call: TRBJ2-7
cdr3_aa: CASGMTGEEQYF
cdr3_nt: TGTGCCAGCGGGATGACAGGGGAGGAGCAGTACTTC

clone_size: -
v_call: TRBV5-8
d_call: TRBD2
j_call: TRBJ2-3
cdr3_aa: CASRDLAGYTDTQYF
cdr3_nt: TGTGCCAGCAGGGATCTAGCGGGGTACACAGATACGCAGTATTTT

clone_size: -
v_call: TRBV7-9
d_call: TRBD1
j_call: TRBJ1-1
cdr3_aa: CASSSPRGQAGTEAFF
cdr3_nt: TGTGCCAGCAGCTCGCCCAGAGGACAGGCGGGCACTGAAGCTTTCTTT

clone_size: -
v_call: TRBV7-8
d_call: -
j_call: TRBJ1-4
cdr3_aa: CASSLVSRGGEKLFF
cdr3_nt: TGTGCCAGCAGCTTAGTCTCGCGAGGGGGTGAAAAACTGTTTTTT

clone_size: once
v_call: TRBV20-1
d_call: -
j_call: TRBJ2-2
cdr3_aa: CSASRGGELFF
cdr3_nt: TGCAGTGCTAGCCGAGGAGGGGAGCTGTTTTTT

clone_size: -
v_call: TRBV19
d_call: -
j_call: TRBJ1-2
cdr3_aa: CASSISSDSIIFGYGYTF
cdr3_nt: TGTGCCAGTAGTATTTCTTCGGACAGCATCATCTTTGGCTATGGCTACACCTTC

clone_size: once
v_call: TRBV3-1/TRBV3-2
d_call: -
j_call: TRBJ1-2
cdr3_aa: CASSPPTGTGYTF
cdr3_nt: TGTGCCAGCAGCCCCCCTACAGGGACCGGCTACACCTTC

clone_size: -
v_call: TRBV6-1
d_call: TRBD1
j_call: TRBJ1-1
cdr3_aa: CASSEGTGGTEAFF
cdr3_nt: TGTGCCAGCAGTGAGGGGACAGGGGGCACTGAAGCTTTCTTT

clone_size: -
v_call: TRBV5-4
d_call: -
j_call: TRBJ2-2
cdr3_aa: CASSLSGRASGELFF
cdr3_nt: TGTGCCAGCAGCTTGTCAGGCAGGGCCTCCGGGGAGCTGTTTTTT

clone_size: -
v_call: TRBV18
d_call: -
j_call: TRBJ2-2
cdr3_aa: CASSPDSFTGELFF
cdr3_nt: TGTGCCAGCTCACCAGACAGTTTCACCGGGGAGCTGTTTTTT

clone_size: -
v_call: TRBV28
d_call: -
j_call: TRBJ2-5
cdr3_aa: CASSRQKMTQYF
cdr3_nt: TGTGCCAGCAGTAGACAGAAGATGACCCAGTACTTC

clone_size: few
v_call: TRBV5-1
d_call: -
j_call: TRBJ1-2
cdr3_aa: CASSSGLQYGYTF
cdr3_nt: TGCGCCAGCAGCTCAGGGTTACAGTATGGCTACACCTTC

clone_size: -
v_call: TRBV7-2
d_call: -
j_call: TRBJ2-1
cdr3_aa: CASSLIGGASYNEQFF
cdr3_nt: TGTGCCAGCAGCTTAATTGGGGGGGCCTCCTACAATGAGCAGTTCTTC

clone_size: few
v_call: TRBV9
d_call: TRBD2
j_call: TRBJ2-3
cdr3_aa: CASSAQGSGGAFHTQYF
cdr3_nt: TGTGCCAGCAGCGCCCAGGGGAGCGGGGGGGCCTTTCATACGCAGTATTTT

clone_size: -
v_call: TRBV7-2
d_call: -
j_call: TRBJ2-2
cdr3_aa: CASSRTSITGELFF
cdr3_nt: TGTGCCAGCAGCCGCACTAGTATCACCGGGGAGCTGTTTTTT

clone_size: -
v_call: TRBV7-8
d_call: -
j_call: TRBJ1-1
cdr3_aa: CASSLARSRTEAFF
cdr3_nt: TGTGCCAGCAGCTTAGCTCGCTCGAGAACTGAAGCTTTCTTT

clone_size: -
v_call: TRBV9
d_call: TRBD1
j_call: TRBJ1-2
cdr3_aa: CASSIGTGGYYGYTF
cdr3_nt: TGTGCCAGCAGCATTGGGACAGGGGGATATTATGGCTACACCTTC

clone_size: -
v_call: TRBV11-2
d_call: -
j_call: TRBJ1-6
cdr3_aa: CASSQNSPLHF
cdr3_nt: TGTGCCAGCAGCCAGAATTCACCCCTCCACTTT

clone_size: -
v_call: TRBV4-2
d_call: -
j_call: TRBJ1-1
cdr3_aa: CASSQGTDLSGTEAFF
cdr3_nt: TGTGCCAGCAGCCAAGGAACCGACCTTTCGGGGACTGAAGCTTTCTTT

clone_size: -
v_call: TRBV5-1
d_call: -
j_call: TRBJ2-1
cdr3_aa: CASSLAASNSHNEQFF
cdr3_nt: TGCGCCAGCAGCTTGGCTGCGAGTAACAGCCACAATGAGCAGTTCTTC

clone_size: -
v_call: TRBV7-3
d_call: TRBD1
j_call: TRBJ1-2
cdr3_aa: CASSSGQGLNYGYTF
cdr3_nt: TGTGCCAGCAGCTCCGGACAGGGGCTCAACTATGGCTACACCTTC

clone_size: -
v_call: TRBV5-5
d_call: TRBD2
j_call: TRBJ2-3
cdr3_aa: CASSLARGLDDTQYF
cdr3_nt: TGTGCCAGCAGCTTGGCCCGGGGACTAGACGATACGCAGTATTTT

clone_size: -
v_call: TRBV6-1
d_call: -
j_call: TRBJ1-1
cdr3_aa: CASSEVVNTEAFF
cdr3_nt: TGTGCCAGCAGTGAAGTAGTTAACACTGAAGCTTTCTTT

clone_size: -
v_call: TRBV27
d_call: TRBD1
j_call: TRBJ1-2
cdr3_aa: CASSSTQGTGYTF
cdr3_nt: TGTGCCAGCAGTTCAACACAGGGGACGGGCTACACCTTC

clone_size: -
v_call: TRBV9
d_call: TRBD2
j_call: TRBJ2-2
cdr3_aa: CASSVEGLGLAGNTGELFF
cdr3_nt: TGTGCCAGCAGCGTAGAGGGGCTGGGACTAGCGGGAAACACCGGGGAGCTGTTTTTT

clone_size: -
v_call: TRBV3-1/TRBV3-2
d_call: -
j_call: TRBJ1-2
cdr3_aa: CASSLTFAPTASGGYTF
cdr3_nt: TGTGCCAGCAGCCTAACATTTGCCCCAACAGCCTCAGGTGGCTACACCTTC

clone_size: -
v_call: TRBV28
d_call: -
j_call: TRBJ2-6
cdr3_aa: CASSYRVQYSGANVLTF
cdr3_nt: TGTGCCAGCAGTTACAGGGTGCAATACTCTGGGGCCAACGTCCTGACTTTC

clone_size: -
v_call: TRBV7-3
d_call: TRBD2
j_call: TRBJ2-1
cdr3_aa: CASSSSGGGNEQFF
cdr3_nt: TGTGCCAGCAGCTCCTCGGGAGGCGGTAATGAGCAGTTCTTC

clone_size: -
v_call: TRBV20-1
d_call: TRBD1
j_call: TRBJ2-5
cdr3_aa: CSASLIRGRRETQYF
cdr3_nt: TGCAGTGCAAGTTTGATCAGGGGGCGCAGGGAGACCCAGTACTTC

clone_size: -
v_call: TRBV18
d_call: -
j_call: TRBJ2-5
cdr3_aa: CASSPGAQETQYF
cdr3_nt: TGTGCCAGCTCACCTGGAGCGCAGGAGACCCAGTACTTC

clone_size: -
v_call: TRBV2
d_call: TRBD1
j_call: TRBJ2-2
cdr3_aa: CASRLSPGTGGGELFF
cdr3_nt: TGTGCCAGCAGATTGAGCCCCGGGACAGGGGGCGGGGAGCTGTTTTTT